This TCR beta chain is drawn from a study of regulatory T cells in long-lasting Graves disease. Study context: Recently diagnosed Graves' patients had received antithyroid drugs for under 3 months. Study-wide results and limits: Study was limited to peripheral blood, excluding thyroid tissue. Under persistent disease, TRBV28, TRBJ1-2 and TRBJ2-5 were used preferentially.

The time point: newly diagnosed GD, antithyroid drugs for less than 3 months. The authors made the TCR library using RNA they extracted from PBMCs. CDR1 and CDR2 from the germline V gene are MDHEN and SYDVKM. The CDR3 runs 13 residues. Trimming stripped 2 bases from V and 6 bases from J, with 9 bases between. In building TCR beta libraries, iRepertoire HTBI primers were used together with Arm-PCR of CDR3 regions. MiXCR, applied by TCRdb to the multiplex PCR reads, yields one record per CDR3 protein. The sample records 400,000 to 500,000 distinct CDR3 sequences, about 14% being singletons. This clonotype was recorded a few times. Its matching antigen is unknown. The data also belong to a second study, concerning T cells in Graves' hyperthyroidism and ophthalmopathy.

The starting material was peripheral blood mononuclear cells (PBMCs), obtained at new diagnosis, from a patient treated with antithyroid drugs. The source of this sequence is a woman aged 50 to 60 with Graves disease. The V gene is TRBV28, the J gene TRBJ2-3; no firm D call. The CDR3 bases are TGTGCCAGCAGTTTAGGGTTCATGGATACGCAGTATTTT. It is translated as CASSLGFMDTQYF.